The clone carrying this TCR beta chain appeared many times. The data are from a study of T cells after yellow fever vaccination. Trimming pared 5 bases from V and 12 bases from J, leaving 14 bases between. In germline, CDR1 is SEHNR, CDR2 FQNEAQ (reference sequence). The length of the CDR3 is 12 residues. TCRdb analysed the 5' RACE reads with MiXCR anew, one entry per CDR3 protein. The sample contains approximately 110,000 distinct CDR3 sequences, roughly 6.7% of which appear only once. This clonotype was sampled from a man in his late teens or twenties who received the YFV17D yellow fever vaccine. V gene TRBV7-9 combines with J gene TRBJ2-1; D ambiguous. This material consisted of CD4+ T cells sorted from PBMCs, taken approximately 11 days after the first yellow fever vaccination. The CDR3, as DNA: TGTGCCAGCAGCGCACCGGGTAAGGGGCAGTTCTTC. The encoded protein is CASSAPGKGQFF.